This T cell receptor beta chain was observed in a study of blood T cell repertoires in COVID-19. J was trimmed by 6 bases and V by 2 bases; bases with no gene match: 3. CDR3 length: 15 residues. Germline V gene sequence: CDR1 MRHNA, CDR2 SNTAGT. TCRdb keeps only in-frame clones here, not all; method: immunoSEQ multiplex PCR. This sample carries hundreds of thousands of clones, 70% to 90% of them seen once, and the ten largest clones take 2% to 3%. This TCR was recovered from a woman in her seventies with active or convalescent COVID-19. Sequenced sample: peripheral blood. The V call is TRBV6-4, the J call TRBJ2-1, with 11 positions matching TRBD2. The CDR3 DNA reads as TGTGCCAGCAGTGACAGGCTAGCGGGGGGCAATGAGCAGTTCTTC. Its translation is CASSDRLAGGNEQFF.